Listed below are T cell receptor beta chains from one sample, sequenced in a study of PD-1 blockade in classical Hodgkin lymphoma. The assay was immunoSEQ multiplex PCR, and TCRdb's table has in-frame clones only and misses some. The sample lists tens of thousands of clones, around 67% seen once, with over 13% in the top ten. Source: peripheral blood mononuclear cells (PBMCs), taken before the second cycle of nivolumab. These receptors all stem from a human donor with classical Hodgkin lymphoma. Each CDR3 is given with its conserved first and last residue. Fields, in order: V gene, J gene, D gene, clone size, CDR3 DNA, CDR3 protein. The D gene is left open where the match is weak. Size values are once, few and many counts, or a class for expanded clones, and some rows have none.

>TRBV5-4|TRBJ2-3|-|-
TGTGCCAGCAGCTTGAGAACAGATACGCAGTATTTT
CASSLRTDTQYF
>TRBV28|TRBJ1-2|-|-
TGTGCCAGCATCTCTCCCCCAGGGGAGAGGTATGGCTACACCTTC
CASISPPGERYGYTF
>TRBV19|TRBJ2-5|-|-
TGTGCCAGTAGACCCCCCCCGGCCCGGGGGGCCCAAGAGACCCAGTACTTC
CASRPPPARGAQETQYF
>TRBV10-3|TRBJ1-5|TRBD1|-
TGTGCCATCAGTGGGCAGGGGGGATATCAGCCCCAGCATTTT
CAISGQGGYQPQHF
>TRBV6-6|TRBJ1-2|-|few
TGTGCCAGCAGTTACTCTAGCGGTGGCTACACCTTC
CASSYSSGGYTF
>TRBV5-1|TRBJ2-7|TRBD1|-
TGCGCCAGCAGCTTGGGACAGGGCTACTACGAGCAGTACTTC
CASSLGQGYYEQYF
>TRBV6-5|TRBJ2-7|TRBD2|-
TGTGCCAGCAGTTACGGCGGGAGAGTCTACGAGCAGTACTTC
CASSYGGRVYEQYF
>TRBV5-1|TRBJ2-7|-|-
TGCGCCAGCAGCCCCAGGACAGCCTCAAGCTCCTACGAGCAGTACTTC
CASSPRTASSSYEQYF
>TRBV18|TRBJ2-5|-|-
TGTGCCAGCTCACCATCGACGGGTCTCCAAGAGACCCAGTACTTC
CASSPSTGLQETQYF
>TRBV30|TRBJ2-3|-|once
TGTGCCCGGACCACCCTCGGGAGCTCCAGCACAGATACGCAGTATTTT
CARTTLGSSSTDTQYF
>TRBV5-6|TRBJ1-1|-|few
TGTGCCAGCAGTTTCCGGCGAGGAGAAGCTTTCTTT
CASSFRRGEAFF
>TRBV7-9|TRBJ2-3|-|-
TGTGCCAGCAGCCCCCCCCAGCAGGCAGATACGCAGTATTTT
CASSPPQQADTQYF
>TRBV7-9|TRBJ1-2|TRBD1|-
TGTGCCAGCAGCGTCCGGGACAGGGCTGCCGTGGGCTACACCTTC
CASSVRDRAAVGYTF
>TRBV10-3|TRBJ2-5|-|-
TGTGCCATCCAAGAGACCCAGTACTTC
CAIQETQYF
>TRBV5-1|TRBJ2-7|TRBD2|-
TGCGCCAGCAGCTTAGGACTAGCGGGAGTCCACGAGCAGTACTTC
CASSLGLAGVHEQYF
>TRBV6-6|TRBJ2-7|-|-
TGTGCCAGCAGTTACGACGGCAGGGATAGCTCCTACGAGCAGTACTTC
CASSYDGRDSSYEQYF
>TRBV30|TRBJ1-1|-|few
TGTGCCTGGAAGTCGCAGGGCAGGAACACTGAAGCTTTCTTT
CAWKSQGRNTEAFF
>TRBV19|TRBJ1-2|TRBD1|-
TGTGCCAGTAGTTACGGACAGGGGGCCCCCAGTGGGTATGGCTACACCTTC
CASSYGQGAPSGYGYTF
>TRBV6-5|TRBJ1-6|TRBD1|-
TGTGCCAGCAGTACCGGGACAGTTAATAATTCACCCCTCCACTTT
CASSTGTVNNSPLHF
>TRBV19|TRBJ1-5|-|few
TGTGCCAGTAGTATTCGGGGACGGGGCAATCAGCCCCAGCATTTT
CASSIRGRGNQPQHF
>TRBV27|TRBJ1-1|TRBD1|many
TGTGCCAGCAGTCAGCAGGGGGCGTTCACTGAAGCTTTCTTT
CASSQQGAFTEAFF
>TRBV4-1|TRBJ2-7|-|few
TGCGCCAGCAGCCAAGTTGGCTACGAGCAGTACTTC
CASSQVGYEQYF
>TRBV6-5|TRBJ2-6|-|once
TGTGCCAGCAGTTCTCCGACCGTGGTCGGGGCCAACGTCCTGACTTTC
CASSSPTVVGANVLTF